The next 4 T cell receptor beta chains were all read from a single sample in a study of human T cells and chemical hapten exposure. Using its own MiXCR run on the RACE reads, TCRdb lists one record per CDR3 protein. The sample consists of approximately 87,000 distinct CDR3 sequences, approximately 10% of them appearing once. Time point here: patch test 2, 6 weeks after DPC sensitization. The treatment here: therapeutic diphenylcyclopropenone sensitization with weekly scalp DPC. Sequenced here: whole blood, sampled in connection with sensitization to the hapten diphenylcyclopropenone (DPC). The source is a woman aged 40 to 49 with alopecia areata. Some clones in this sample may be carry-over from other donors' samples.

This clonotype was detected ten times or more. This rearrangement joins TRBV7-9 to TRBJ1-4; no clear D. The V gene's germline CDR1 is SEHNR and CDR2 FQNEAQ (reference sequence). The CDR3 is made up of 14 amino acids. V was cut by 6 bases and J by 7 bases, with 15 bases left in between. The CDR3 sequence: CASRVGEKGEKLFF. Written as DNA, the CDR3 is TGTGCCAGCAGGGTAGGAGAAAAGGGTGAAAAACTGTTTTTT.

This clonotype occurred many times. V and J are TRBV29-1 and TRBJ2-2, with 7 bases fitting TRBD1. Germline values: CDR1 SQVTM, CDR2 ANQGSEA. Losses at the gene ends were 4 bases for V and 2 bases for J; bases not matched to a gene: 4. The CDR3 spans 14 residues. The CDR3 DNA reads as TGCAGCGTTGGTCGGACAGGAAACACCGGGGAGCTGTTTTTT. Amino acids: CSVGRTGNTGELFF.

This clonotype was detected many times. The rearrangement uses TRBV2 and TRBJ1-1; 7 bases fit TRBD1. The trim removed 2 bases at V and 10 bases at J, leaving 7 bases unmatched. The CDR3 is 13 residues long. Germline CDR1 reads SNHLY; CDR2 reads FYNNEI. The CDR3 sequence: CASSESGGSGAFF. In nucleotides, the CDR3 is TGTGCCAGCAGTGAATCAGGGGGATCGGGAGCTTTCTTT. Full variable domain (rest looked up from reference TRBV2 and TRBJ1-1): EPEVTQTPSHQVTQMGQEVILRCVPISNHLYFYWYRQILGQKVEFLVSFYNNEISEKSEIFDDQFSVERPDGSNFTLKIRSTKLEDSAMYFCASSESGGSGAFFGQGTRLTVV.

In its sample, this clonotype was seen a few times. The chain is built from TRBV19 and TRBJ2-5; TRBD1 or TRBD2 may be the D gene (5 bases each). Germline V gives CDR1 LNHDA, CDR2 SQIVND (reference sequence). The CDR3 runs 15 residues. Trimming took off 3 bases at V and 7 bases at J, with 18 bases between the two ends. CDR3 residues: CASSISAQSGGTQYF. The CDR3 DNA is TGTGCCAGTAGTATCTCCGCCCAGAGTGGGGGGACCCAGTACTTC. The complete variable domain, with remaining parts taken from reference TRBV19 and TRBJ2-5, reads DGGITQSPKYLFRKEGQNVTLSCEQNLNHDAMYWYRQDPGQGLRLIYYSQIVNDFQKGDIAEGYSVSREKKESFPLTVTSAQKNPTAFYLCASSISAQSGGTQYFGPGTRLLVL.